This T cell receptor (beta chain) was identified during a study of naive and memory T cell subsets. Regarding the study as a whole: Especially in CD8 cells, naive repertoires contained a few larger clonotypes, possibly CD45RA-re-expressing memory cells. Clonotypes are single alpha or beta chains, not paired receptors. Over 90% of naive TCR sequences appeared only once, unlike memory subsets.

CD4 T cells were positively selected, then CD8 T cells from the CD4-negative fraction. Both TRBC1 and TRBC2 were covered by a beta constant-region primer of two equimolar oligonucleotides. Four rounds of PCR amplified the ligated cDNA using nested alpha and beta constant-region primers plus SP2. Ligation attached a single-stranded oligonucleotide with a 12-nucleotide UMI and the SP2 primer to the cDNA 3' end. TCRdb ran MiXCR on the UMI-ligation and nested PCR reads and lists one entry per CDR3 protein. The table has over 110,000 distinct CDR3 sequences, 15% to 20% seen once. Turning to this clonotype: The antigen remains undetermined.

CDR3 length: 14 amino acids. J was trimmed by 6 bases and V by 5 bases; bases with no gene match: 3. Germline V gene data show CDR1 as MNHNY and CDR2 as SVGAGI (reference sequence). This clonotype was sampled from a human donor in good health. This chain uses TRBV6-6 with TRBJ1-5, with 11 positions matching TRBD1. Material for sequencing was naive CD8+ T cells from blood. The CDR3 protein is CASSGTGGTQPQHF. Here the CDR3 DNA reads TGTGCCAGCAGTGGGACAGGGGGTACTCAGCCCCAGCATTTT.